Sequencing of this T cell receptor (beta chain) was carried out in a study of tumour-infiltrating T cells in Burkitt lymphoma. Looking at the study overall: Productive clonality predicted overall and progression-free survival.

Assay: immunoSEQ multiplex PCR; the TCRdb copy retains only in-frame clones and omits some. Found here are 11,000 to 15,000 clones, about 33% of them singletons; the top ten hold under 7.5%. The germline V gene encodes CDR1 MDHEN and CDR2 SYDVKM. V trimming: 5 bases; J trimming: 6 bases; junction bases outside the gene matches: 13. CDR3 size: 17 residues. The TCR was taken from a human donor with diffuse large B-cell lymphoma. The gene calls are TRBV28 and TRBJ1-5; TRBD1 aligns across 10 bases. Sequenced input: tumor tissue. The CDR3 loop is CASSKGGGQGLSQPQHF. DNA for the CDR3: TGTGCCAGCAGTAAAGGTGGGGGACAGGGGTTGAGTCAGCCCCAGCATTTT.